The 10 T cell receptor beta chains below come from one sample, sequenced in a study of beta chain features in type 1 diabetes (dated by TCRdb to the late 2010s). The library was built by means of the immunoSEQ multiplex PCR assay. All of the isolated RNA was reverse transcribed with the High Capacity cDNA Reverse Transcription Kit, so expressed TCRB transcripts were sequenced. Imported from immuneACCESS, the table was reduced by TCRdb to in-frame sequences with V and J called. These copies leave out some clones; in studies compared against another copy, an unresolved V gene accounts for under half, and the cause of the remainder is not known. The sample table holds 500,000 to 850,000 clones, of which roughly 13% were seen once. The ten largest clones capture nearly 0.04% of the sample. For these TCRs, the target antigens are not known. Paper-wide results and their limitations: In all four CD4+ subsets, TCRB CDR3 length was moderately but significantly shorter in type 1 diabetes patients.

Material for sequencing was naive CD4+ T cells from blood. Sample cell subset or site, as interpreted from the label and publication: true naive CD4+ T cells. Source of these receptors: a man aged 18 to 30 with type 1 diabetes.

J is TRBJ1-5 and V is TRBV2; no clear D gene. Germline V gene data show CDR1 as SNHLY and CDR2 as FYNNEI. V dropped 4 bases and J dropped 0 bases, with 10 bases sitting between them. The CDR3 length is 15 residues. The CDR3 here is CASSVGRISNQPQHF. CDR3 nucleotide sequence: TGTGCCAGCAGTGTTGGTAGGATTAGCAATCAGCCCCAGCATTTT.

This clone was detected once. The J gene is TRBJ1-2, the V gene TRBV5-1; D gene unclear. Germline V gene lookup returns CDR1 SGHRS and CDR2 YFSETQ. The CDR3 spans 14 residues. The V end lost 0 bases, the J end lost 4 bases, and 10 bases lay between the germline ends. This CDR3 reads CASSLEGGAYGYTF. CDR3 nucleotide sequence: TGCGCCAGCAGCTTGGAGGGCGGCGCCTATGGCTACACCTTC.

J is TRBJ1-5 and V is TRBV27, with 9 positions matching TRBD1. The CDR3 has 14 amino acids. Unmatched junction bases numbered 3, after V lost 5 bases and J lost 4 bases. Germline CDR1 is MNHEY and CDR2 is SMNVEV (reference sequence). CDR3 protein: CASSPGTGNQPQHF. CDR3 sequence (DNA): TGTGCCAGCAGTCCGGGGACAGGGAATCAGCCCCAGCATTTT.

The chain couples TRBV6-5 to TRBJ2-1, with TRBD2 matching over 8 bases. Germline V CDR1 and CDR2: MNHEY, SVGAGI. The length of the CDR3 is 13 residues. The junction had 7 bases not matched to a gene; V was cut back by 6 bases and J by 9 bases. CDR3 bases: TGTGCCAGCAGCAAGCGGGAGAGGATTGAGCAGTTCTTC. It translates to CASSKRERIEQFF.

This clone was observed a handful of times. The V and J genes are TRBV30 and TRBJ2-3; no definite D call. The CDR3 extends over 13 amino acids. The V gene's germline CDR1 is GTSNPN and CDR2 SVGIG (reference sequence). V gave up 4 bases and J gave up 5 bases, with 13 bases separating them. The CDR3 DNA is TGTGCCTGGATGGAGTTTGGGGAAGATACGCAGTATTTT. Translation: CAWMEFGEDTQYF.

In its sample, this clone was seen a few times. V usage is TRBV4-2 and J usage is TRBJ1-3; no reliable D call. Per germline, CDR1 LGHNA and CDR2 YNFKEQ. V was cut by 5 bases and J by 2 bases, with 4 bases left in between. This CDR3 spans 12 amino acids. The CDR3, as DNA: TGTGCCAGCAGCGCTGCTGGAAACACCATATATTTT. Protein product: CASSAAGNTIYF.

The chain carries TRBV5-1 and TRBJ2-3; 14 bases are shared with TRBD2. The trim removed 3 bases at V and 3 bases at J, leaving 9 bases unmatched. CDR3 length: 18 residues. Per the germline V gene, CDR1 is SGHRS and CDR2 is YFSETQ. CDR3 sequence: CASSSGVGTSGGTDTQYF. The CDR3 nucleotides read TGCGCCAGCAGCTCCGGCGTCGGGACTAGCGGGGGAACAGATACGCAGTATTTT.

V usage is TRBV30 and J usage is TRBJ1-6; D possibly corresponds to TRBD1 (5 bases). Looked up from germline, CDR1 is GTSNPN and CDR2 is SVGIG (reference sequence). V shed 5 bases and J shed 6 bases, with 5 bases lying between them. The CDR3 runs to 11 residues. The CDR3 DNA sequence: TGTGCCTGGGGGACTAATTCACCCCTCCACTTT. Its translation is CAWGTNSPLHF.

This chain connects TRBV30 to TRBJ2-7; possibly TRBD1 or TRBD2 for D (5 bases each). The CDR3 extends over 12 amino acids. Trimming shortened V by 2 bases and J by 11 bases, and 16 bases separated the two germline ends. Looked up from germline, CDR1 is GTSNPN and CDR2 is SVGIG (reference sequence). DNA of the CDR3: TGTGCCTGGAGTTCCACTTCGGGGCTAAAGTACTTC. Translation: CAWSSTSGLKYF.

This clone was observed a handful of times. The chain has TRBV2 and TRBJ2-2; weak D call: TRBD2 (5 bases). CDR1 is SNHLY and CDR2 is FYNNEI in the germline V gene. There are 13 residues in the CDR3. Trimming stripped 4 bases from V and 6 bases from J, with 9 bases between. The chain's CDR3 is CASSVRESGELFF. DNA for the CDR3: TGTGCCAGCAGTGTAAGGGAGTCCGGGGAGCTGTTTTTT.